Listed below are T cell receptor beta chains from one sample, sequenced in a study of CD8+CD57+ T cells in acquired aplastic anemia. TCRdb reprocessed the reads via MiXCR and lists one record per CDR3 protein. Counted here are about 80,000 distinct CDR3 sequences, approximately 46% occurring once; the ten biggest clones make up approximately 61%. The sequencing sample was made of sorted CD4+, CD8+, or CD8+CD57+ T cells (not recorded which) from PBMCs. The receptor set was obtained from a human donor in good health, serving as a control. Both conserved end residues are part of each CDR3. Fields, in order: V gene, D gene, CDR3 protein. D genes are given only for firm matches.

V gene: TRBV25-1; D gene: TRBD2; CDR3 protein: CAISDLAGYEQFF
V gene: TRBV10-1; D gene: NA; CDR3 protein: CASSGRGVPELYF
V gene: TRBV9; D gene: TRBD1; CDR3 protein: CASSVGQGTGYTF
V gene: TRBV5-4; D gene: NA; CDR3 protein: CASSINNEQFF
V gene: TRBV25-1; D gene: NA; CDR3 protein: CASSEGSEAFF
V gene: TRBV29-1; D gene: TRBD1; CDR3 protein: CSVDDVGGHEQYF
V gene: TRBV7-9; D gene: NA; CDR3 protein: CASGDSYEQYF
V gene: TRBV27; D gene: NA; CDR3 protein: CASSLGQKLSNEQFF
V gene: TRBV2; D gene: NA; CDR3 protein: CASSSRLAQHF
V gene: TRBV3-1; D gene: NA; CDR3 protein: CASRTQANTEAFF
V gene: TRBV6-5; D gene: NA; CDR3 protein: CASSYGSYGEQFF
V gene: TRBV24-1; D gene: NA; CDR3 protein: CATSDSGLATDTQYF
V gene: TRBV7-9; D gene: TRBD1; CDR3 protein: CASSPGRQGAGYTF
V gene: TRBV5-1; D gene: NA; CDR3 protein: CASSLAGTNSPLHF